This T cell receptor beta chain came from a study of blood T cell repertoires in COVID-19. In this sample, this clone turned up a few times. Libraries were prepared by immunoSEQ multiplex PCR; TCRdb keeps only in-frame clonotypes and omits some of them. This sample carries 150,000 to 200,000 clones, just over 85% of them seen once, and the ten largest clones take nearly 8.5%. Material: peripheral blood. This TCR derives from a man between 60 and 75 years old with acute or convalescent COVID-19.

CDR3 sequence: CASSLGQDPYEQYF. DNA of the CDR3: TGCGCCAGCAGCTTAGGACAGGATCCCTACGAGCAGTACTTC. This chain connects TRBV5-1 to TRBJ2-7, with 7 bases lining up with TRBD1. J gave up 2 bases and V 2 bases, and 4 bases lay outside the gene matches. This CDR3 is 14 amino acids long. Looked up from germline, CDR1 is SGHRS and CDR2 is YFSETQ.